A selection of T cell receptor beta chains follows, all from one sample in a study of cytomegalovirus exposure and HLA in healthy donors. Data came from immunoSEQ multiplex PCR; TCRdb stores just in-frame clones and leaves some out. The sample holds around 150,000 clones, approximately 82% seen once. Sample: PBMCs. The receptors originated from a man aged 45-65 years in good health and CMV-seropositive. CDR3s include the opening cysteine and the closing phenylalanine or tryptophan. A D gene is named only where the DNA matches it firmly. Size tells how often a clone was seen (once, few, many) or the class of an expanded clone, and some rows leave it out.

d_call: TRBD1
j_call: TRBJ1-2
v_call: TRBV19
clone_size: NA
cdr3_aa: CASGEAGQTNYGYTF
cdr3_nt: TGTGCCAGTGGAGAGGCGGGACAGACTAACTATGGCTACACCTTC

d_call: NA
j_call: TRBJ1-6
v_call: TRBV19
clone_size: NA
cdr3_aa: CASSIGADSRLLHF
cdr3_nt: TGTGCCAGTAGTATAGGCGCCGACTCTAGGCTCCTCCACTTT

d_call: TRBD1
j_call: TRBJ2-3
v_call: TRBV14
clone_size: NA
cdr3_aa: CASSFGQGADTQYF
cdr3_nt: TGTGCCAGCAGCTTCGGGCAGGGGGCAGATACGCAGTATTTT

d_call: NA
j_call: TRBJ1-1
v_call: TRBV19
clone_size: NA
cdr3_aa: CASRTGLEAFF
cdr3_nt: TGTGCCAGTAGGACAGGCCTTGAAGCTTTCTTT

d_call: TRBD1
j_call: TRBJ2-2
v_call: TRBV11-2
clone_size: NA
cdr3_aa: CASSLAGGASGELFF
cdr3_nt: TGTGCCAGCAGCTTAGCAGGGGGCGCGAGCGGGGAGCTGTTTTTT

d_call: NA
j_call: TRBJ1-4
v_call: TRBV6-6
clone_size: NA
cdr3_aa: CASSYLGGPSKEKLFF
cdr3_nt: TGTGCCAGCAGTTATTTGGGTGGCCCTAGCAAAGAAAAACTGTTTTTT

d_call: TRBD1
j_call: TRBJ2-6
v_call: TRBV10-2
clone_size: NA
cdr3_aa: CASSESGTAYSGANVLTF
cdr3_nt: TGCGCCAGCAGTGAGTCCGGGACAGCCTACTCTGGGGCCAACGTCCTGACTTTC

d_call: NA
j_call: TRBJ1-2
v_call: TRBV29-1
clone_size: NA
cdr3_aa: CSVDNPRTDTIYGYTF
cdr3_nt: TGCAGCGTTGACAACCCCCGAACGGACACAATCTATGGCTACACCTTC

d_call: TRBD2
j_call: TRBJ2-4
v_call: TRBV2
clone_size: NA
cdr3_aa: CASSVAGANIQYF
cdr3_nt: TGTGCCAGCAGTGTAGCGGGAGCGAACATTCAGTACTTC

d_call: NA
j_call: TRBJ1-1
v_call: TRBV2
clone_size: NA
cdr3_aa: CASSHPGESNTEAFF
cdr3_nt: TGTGCCAGCAGTCACCCGGGGGAGTCAAACACTGAAGCTTTCTTT

d_call: TRBD1
j_call: TRBJ1-2
v_call: TRBV27
clone_size: NA
cdr3_aa: CASSGGQGVNYGYTF
cdr3_nt: TGTGCCAGCAGTGGGGGACAGGGGGTAAACTATGGCTACACCTTC

d_call: NA
j_call: TRBJ1-1
v_call: TRBV6-1
clone_size: NA
cdr3_aa: CASSEQGAFF
cdr3_nt: TGTGCCAGCAGTGAACAGGGGGCTTTCTTT

d_call: TRBD1
j_call: TRBJ1-1
v_call: TRBV5-1
clone_size: NA
cdr3_aa: CASSTGQGTGTEAFF
cdr3_nt: TGCGCCAGCAGCACGGGACAGGGGACGGGCACTGAAGCTTTCTTT

d_call: NA
j_call: TRBJ1-3
v_call: TRBV9
clone_size: few
cdr3_aa: CASGSRESGNTIYF
cdr3_nt: TGTGCCAGCGGCTCAAGGGAGTCTGGAAACACCATATATTTT

d_call: TRBD1
j_call: TRBJ1-5
v_call: TRBV6-1
clone_size: NA
cdr3_aa: CATTGDRSSSQPQHF
cdr3_nt: TGTGCCACTACCGGGGACAGGTCCAGTAGTCAGCCCCAGCATTTT

d_call: NA
j_call: TRBJ2-3
v_call: TRBV18
clone_size: NA
cdr3_aa: CASSPQSSSSTDTQYF
cdr3_nt: TGTGCCAGCTCACCACAGTCTAGCTCTAGCACAGATACGCAGTATTTT

d_call: TRBD1
j_call: TRBJ1-2
v_call: TRBV2
clone_size: NA
cdr3_aa: CASKGGVTRTRGYTF
cdr3_nt: TGTGCCAGTAAAGGGGGCGTAACTCGGACCCGTGGCTACACCTTC

d_call: NA
j_call: TRBJ1-2
v_call: TRBV27
clone_size: NA
cdr3_aa: CASGGVYGYTF
cdr3_nt: TGTGCCAGCGGGGGGGTGTATGGCTACACCTTC

d_call: NA
j_call: TRBJ2-3
v_call: TRBV7-3
clone_size: NA
cdr3_aa: CASSLGRGLNTDTQYF
cdr3_nt: TGTGCCAGCAGCTTAGGGCGGGGGCTAAACACAGATACGCAGTATTTT

d_call: TRBD2
j_call: TRBJ2-2
v_call: TRBV27
clone_size: NA
cdr3_aa: CASSLGLAGGATGELFF
cdr3_nt: TGTGCCAGCAGTTTAGGTCTAGCGGGAGGTGCCACCGGGGAGCTGTTTTTT

d_call: TRBD1
j_call: TRBJ1-4
v_call: TRBV2
clone_size: NA
cdr3_aa: CASMRDRVATNEKLFF
cdr3_nt: TGTGCCAGCATGAGGGACAGGGTTGCAACTAATGAAAAACTGTTTTTT

d_call: NA
j_call: TRBJ1-2
v_call: TRBV10-3
clone_size: NA
cdr3_aa: CAISEVENYGYTF
cdr3_nt: TGTGCCATCAGTGAGGTAGAAAACTATGGCTACACCTTC

d_call: NA
j_call: TRBJ1-4
v_call: TRBV7-2
clone_size: NA
cdr3_aa: CASSLTGEKLFF
cdr3_nt: TGTGCCAGCAGCTTAACAGGGGAAAAACTGTTTTTT

d_call: TRBD1
j_call: TRBJ1-2
v_call: TRBV7-8
clone_size: NA
cdr3_aa: CASSPGQNYGYTF
cdr3_nt: TGTGCCAGCAGCCCGGGACAGAACTATGGCTACACCTTC

d_call: NA
j_call: TRBJ2-5
v_call: TRBV9
clone_size: NA
cdr3_aa: CASSAELGEVETQYF
cdr3_nt: TGTGCCAGCAGCGCCGAACTGGGGGAGGTAGAGACCCAGTACTTC

d_call: NA
j_call: TRBJ2-1
v_call: TRBV11-2
clone_size: NA
cdr3_aa: CASSLWREEGYNEQFF
cdr3_nt: TGTGCCAGCAGCTTATGGCGGGAAGAAGGCTACAATGAGCAGTTCTTC

d_call: TRBD2
j_call: TRBJ2-7
v_call: TRBV19
clone_size: NA
cdr3_aa: CASKAGGDEQYF
cdr3_nt: TGTGCCAGTAAGGCGGGGGGCGACGAGCAGTACTTC

d_call: NA
j_call: TRBJ2-4
v_call: TRBV28
clone_size: NA
cdr3_aa: CASSFDSLMTAKNIQYF
cdr3_nt: TGTGCCAGCAGTTTCGACAGTTTAATGACAGCCAAAAACATTCAGTACTTC

d_call: NA
j_call: TRBJ2-5
v_call: TRBV5-1
clone_size: once
cdr3_aa: CASSLAWRLQETQYF
cdr3_nt: TGCGCCAGCAGCTTGGCCTGGCGGCTCCAAGAGACCCAGTACTTC

d_call: NA
j_call: TRBJ2-2
v_call: TRBV10-1
clone_size: NA
cdr3_aa: CASSWTGSLTGELFF
cdr3_nt: TGCGCCAGCAGTTGGACTGGGTCCCTAACCGGGGAGCTGTTTTTT

d_call: NA
j_call: TRBJ1-5
v_call: TRBV5-6
clone_size: NA
cdr3_aa: CAGSFNSGLDNQPQHF
cdr3_nt: TGTGCCGGCAGCTTCAATAGCGGTTTGGACAATCAGCCCCAGCATTTT

d_call: NA
j_call: TRBJ1-2
v_call: TRBV19
clone_size: NA
cdr3_aa: CASSIFYRDAGGYTF
cdr3_nt: TGTGCCAGTAGTATATTCTACAGGGACGCCGGGGGCTACACCTTC

d_call: NA
j_call: TRBJ2-7
v_call: TRBV19
clone_size: NA
cdr3_aa: CASSMGAELELAYERRYF
cdr3_nt: TGTGCCAGTAGTATGGGGGCTGAATTGGAATTAGCCTACGAGCGGCGGTACTTC

d_call: TRBD1
j_call: TRBJ1-5
v_call: TRBV10-3
clone_size: NA
cdr3_aa: CAISSVTGEARQPQHF
cdr3_nt: TGTGCCATCAGTTCCGTCACAGGGGAGGCAAGACAGCCCCAGCATTTT

d_call: NA
j_call: TRBJ1-1
v_call: TRBV5-1
clone_size: NA
cdr3_aa: CASSFATSEGEAFF
cdr3_nt: TGCGCCAGCAGCTTTGCGACATCGGAAGGTGAAGCTTTCTTT

d_call: NA
j_call: TRBJ2-3
v_call: TRBV9
clone_size: NA
cdr3_aa: CASSVVQTDTQYF
cdr3_nt: TGTGCCAGCAGCGTAGTACAGACAGATACGCAGTATTTT